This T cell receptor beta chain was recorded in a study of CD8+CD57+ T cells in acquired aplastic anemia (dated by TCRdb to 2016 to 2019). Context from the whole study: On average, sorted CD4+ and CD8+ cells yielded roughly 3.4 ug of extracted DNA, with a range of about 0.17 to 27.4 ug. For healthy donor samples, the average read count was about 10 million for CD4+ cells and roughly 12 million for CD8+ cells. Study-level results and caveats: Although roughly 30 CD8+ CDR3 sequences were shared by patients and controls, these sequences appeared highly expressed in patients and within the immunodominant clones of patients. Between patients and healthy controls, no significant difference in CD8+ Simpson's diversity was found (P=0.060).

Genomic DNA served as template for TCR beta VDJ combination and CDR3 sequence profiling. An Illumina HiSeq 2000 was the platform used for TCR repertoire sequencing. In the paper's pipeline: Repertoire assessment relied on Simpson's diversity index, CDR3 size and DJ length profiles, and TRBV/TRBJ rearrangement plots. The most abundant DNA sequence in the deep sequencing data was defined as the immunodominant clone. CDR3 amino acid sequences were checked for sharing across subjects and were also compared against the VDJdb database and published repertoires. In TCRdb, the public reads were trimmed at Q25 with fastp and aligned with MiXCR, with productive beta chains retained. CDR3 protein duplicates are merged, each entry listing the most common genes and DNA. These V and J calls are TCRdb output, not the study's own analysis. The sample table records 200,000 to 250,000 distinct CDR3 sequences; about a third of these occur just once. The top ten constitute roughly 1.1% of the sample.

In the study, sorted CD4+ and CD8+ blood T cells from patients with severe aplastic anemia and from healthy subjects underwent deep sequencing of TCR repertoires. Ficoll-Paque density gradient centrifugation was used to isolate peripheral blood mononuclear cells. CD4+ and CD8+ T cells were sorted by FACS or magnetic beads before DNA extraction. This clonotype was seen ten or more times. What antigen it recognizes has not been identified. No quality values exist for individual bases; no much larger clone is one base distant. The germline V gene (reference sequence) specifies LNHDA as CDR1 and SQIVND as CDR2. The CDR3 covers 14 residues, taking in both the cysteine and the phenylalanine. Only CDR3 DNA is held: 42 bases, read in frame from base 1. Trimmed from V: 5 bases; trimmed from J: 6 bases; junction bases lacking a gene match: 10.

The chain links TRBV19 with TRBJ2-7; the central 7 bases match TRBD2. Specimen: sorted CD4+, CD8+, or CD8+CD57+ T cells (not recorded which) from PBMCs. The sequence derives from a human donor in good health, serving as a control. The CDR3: CASSVLAEEGEQYF. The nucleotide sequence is TGTGCCAGTAGTGTTCTAGCGGAGGAAGGCGAGCAGTACTTC. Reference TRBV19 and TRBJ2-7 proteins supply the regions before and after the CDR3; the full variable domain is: DGGITQSPKYLFRKEGQNVTLSCEQNLNHDAMYWYRQDPGQGLRLIYYSQIVNDFQKGDIAEGYSVSREKKESFPLTVTSAQKNPTAFYLCASSVLAEEGEQYFGPGTRLTVT.